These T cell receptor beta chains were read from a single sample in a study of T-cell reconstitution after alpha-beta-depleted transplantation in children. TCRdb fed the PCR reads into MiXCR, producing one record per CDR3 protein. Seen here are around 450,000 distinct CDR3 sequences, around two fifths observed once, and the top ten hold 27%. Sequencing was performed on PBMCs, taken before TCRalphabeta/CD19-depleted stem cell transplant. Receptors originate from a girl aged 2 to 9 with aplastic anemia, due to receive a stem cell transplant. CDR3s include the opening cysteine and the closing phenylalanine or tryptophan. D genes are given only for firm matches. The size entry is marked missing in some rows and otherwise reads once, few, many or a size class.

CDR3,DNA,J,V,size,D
CSASLTYEQYF,TGCAGTGCTAGCTTAACCTACGAGCAGTACTTC,TRBJ2-7,TRBV20-1,-,-
CASSSGTSGQETQYF,TGTGCCAGCAGTTCCGGGACTAGCGGCCAAGAGACCCAGTACTTC,TRBJ2-5,TRBV27,many,TRBD2
CASSLFIEAGGPAYNEQFF,TGTGCCAGCAGTTTATTTATTGAAGCGGGGGGGCCCGCCTACAATGAGCAGTTCTTC,TRBJ2-1,TRBV28,-,TRBD2
CSVWNNYNEQFF,TGCAGTGTGTGGAACAACTACAATGAGCAGTTCTTC,TRBJ2-1,TRBV20-1,many,-
CASSAGPTSAETQYF,TGTGCCAGCAGTGCCGGTCCCACTAGCGCCGAGACCCAGTACTTC,TRBJ2-5,TRBV25-1,many,TRBD2
CASSKLAGMNEQFF,TGTGCCAGCAGCAAGCTAGCGGGCATGAATGAGCAGTTCTTC,TRBJ2-1,TRBV7-9,many,TRBD2
CSVTGGDSPLHF,TGCAGTGTTACAGGGGGAGATTCACCCCTCCACTTT,TRBJ1-6,TRBV20-1,few,TRBD1
CAISESQNSNQPQHF,TGTGCCATCAGTGAGTCTCAGAATAGCAATCAGCCCCAGCATTTT,TRBJ1-5,TRBV10-3,once,-
CASSLTENNSPLHF,TGTGCCAGCTCACTGACAGAAAATAATTCACCCCTCCACTTT,TRBJ1-6,TRBV18,many,-
CASSFPGTSDEQYF,TGTGCCAGCAGCTTTCCCGGGACTTCGGACGAGCAGTACTTC,TRBJ2-7,TRBV7-2,-,-
CASSPIRDRGYEQYF,TGTGCCAGCAGCCCGATCCGGGACAGGGGCTACGAGCAGTACTTC,TRBJ2-7,TRBV7-8,-,TRBD1
CASSIRDRAYEQYF,TGCGCCAGCAGCATAAGGGACAGAGCCTACGAGCAGTACTTC,TRBJ2-7,TRBV5-1,few,TRBD1
CATSRDLGAGANYGYTF,TGTGCCACCAGCAGAGATCTGGGGGCTGGGGCCAACTATGGCTACACCTTC,TRBJ1-2,TRBV15,-,-
CASIGSEETQYF,TGTGCCAGCATCGGCTCGGAAGAGACCCAGTACTTC,TRBJ2-5,TRBV6-6,-,-
CASSFWTSGGQETQYF,TGTGCCAGCAGTTTTTGGACTAGCGGGGGGCAGGAGACCCAGTACTTC,TRBJ2-5,TRBV28,-,TRBD2
CSARADYNEQFF,TGCAGTGCCCGAGCGGACTACAATGAGCAGTTCTTC,TRBJ2-1,TRBV20-1,-,-
CASSLGVSPGQETQYF,TGTGCCAGCAGCTTAGGTGTGTCCCCGGGGCAAGAGACCCAGTACTTC,TRBJ2-5,TRBV7-2,-,-
CASSRHTGELFF,TGTGCCAGCAGCAGACACACCGGGGAGCTGTTTTTT,TRBJ2-2,TRBV6-5,many,-
CSANGQQETQYF,TGCAGTGCTAACGGACAGCAAGAGACCCAGTACTTC,TRBJ2-5,TRBV20-1,-,-
CSASKRGPLTDTQYF,TGCAGTGCTAGTAAGCGGGGGCCTCTCACAGATACGCAGTATTTT,TRBJ2-3,TRBV20-1,-,TRBD2
CASSWDSPETQYF,TGCGCCAGCAGCTGGGACAGTCCGGAGACCCAGTACTTC,TRBJ2-5,TRBV5-1,-,TRBD1
CASSVGGVNNEQFF,TGTGCCAGCAGCGTCGGCGGGGTCAACAATGAGCAGTTCTTC,TRBJ2-1,TRBV9,-,-
CASSLAPTKSSYNEQFF,TGTGCCAGCAGCTTGGCCCCAACGAAGAGCTCCTACAATGAGCAGTTCTTC,TRBJ2-1,TRBV5-5,-,-
CATSGSTLNTEAFF,TGTGCCACCAGCGGTTCGACCCTGAACACTGAAGCTTTCTTT,TRBJ1-1,TRBV15,few,-
CASRKVAAGVNNEQFF,TGCGCCAGCAGGAAGGTAGCGGCCGGGGTTAACAATGAGCAGTTCTTC,TRBJ2-1,TRBV10-1,few,-
CASSGERGEQYF,TGTGCCAGCAGCGGTGAACGAGGGGAGCAGTACTTC,TRBJ2-7,TRBV7-9,few,-
CASTGVSRGEQFF,TGTGCCAGCACCGGGGTATCGAGGGGTGAGCAGTTCTTC,TRBJ2-1,TRBV6-2/TRBV6-3,-,-
CASSFTGGSTDTQYF,TGTGCCAGCAGTTTTACAGGGGGGAGCACAGATACGCAGTATTTT,TRBJ2-3,TRBV11-3,-,TRBD1
CSVEDGTRGEQYF,TGCAGCGTTGAAGATGGGACTCGGGGCGAGCAGTACTTC,TRBJ2-7,TRBV29-1,few,-
CASSLIPGTSQGTEQFF,TGCGCCAGCAGCTTGATTCCAGGGACTAGCCAGGGCACTGAGCAGTTCTTC,TRBJ2-1,TRBV5-1,few,TRBD2
CATSRDRIAGKPGELFF,TGTGCCACCAGCAGAGATCGGATAGCGGGGAAGCCCGGGGAGCTGTTTTTT,TRBJ2-2,TRBV15,few,TRBD2
CASRLGGAGGELFF,TGCGCCAGCCGACTCGGGGGCGCGGGCGGGGAGCTGTTTTTT,TRBJ2-2,TRBV5-1,many,-
CASSELGTSINEQFF,TGTGCCAGCAGTGAATTGGGGACTAGCATCAATGAGCAGTTCTTC,TRBJ2-1,TRBV25-1,-,TRBD2
CASSVGQGRSEQYF,TGTGCCAGCAGTGTGGGGCAGGGACGGTCCGAGCAGTACTTC,TRBJ2-7,TRBV2,many,-